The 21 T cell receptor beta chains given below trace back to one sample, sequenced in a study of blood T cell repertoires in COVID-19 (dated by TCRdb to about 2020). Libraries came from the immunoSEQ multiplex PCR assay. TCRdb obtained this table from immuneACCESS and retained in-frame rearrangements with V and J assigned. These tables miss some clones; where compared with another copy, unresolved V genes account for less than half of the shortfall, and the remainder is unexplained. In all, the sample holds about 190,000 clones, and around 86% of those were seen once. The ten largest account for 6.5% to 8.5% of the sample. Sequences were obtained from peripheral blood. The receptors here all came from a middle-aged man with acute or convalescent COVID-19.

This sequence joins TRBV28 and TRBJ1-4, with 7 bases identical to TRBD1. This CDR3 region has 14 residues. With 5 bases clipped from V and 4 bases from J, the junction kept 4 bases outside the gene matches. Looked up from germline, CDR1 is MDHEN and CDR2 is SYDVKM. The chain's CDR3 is CASSATGSNEKLFF. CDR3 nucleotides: TGTGCCAGCAGTGCGACAGGGAGTAATGAAAAACTGTTTTTT.

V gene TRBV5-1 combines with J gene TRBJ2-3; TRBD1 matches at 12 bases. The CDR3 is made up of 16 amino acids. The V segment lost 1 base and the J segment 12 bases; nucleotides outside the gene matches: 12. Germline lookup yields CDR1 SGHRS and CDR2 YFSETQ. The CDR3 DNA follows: TGCGCCAGCAGCTTGCGTTCCGGGACAGGGGGCGACCCCCAGTATTTT. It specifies CASSLRSGTGGDPQYF.

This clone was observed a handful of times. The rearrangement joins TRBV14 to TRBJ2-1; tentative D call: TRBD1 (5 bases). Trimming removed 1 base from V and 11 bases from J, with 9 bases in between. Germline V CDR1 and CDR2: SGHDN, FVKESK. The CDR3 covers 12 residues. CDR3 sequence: CASSQAVGQQFF. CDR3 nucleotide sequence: TGTGCCAGCAGCCAAGCCGTGGGGCAGCAGTTCTTC.

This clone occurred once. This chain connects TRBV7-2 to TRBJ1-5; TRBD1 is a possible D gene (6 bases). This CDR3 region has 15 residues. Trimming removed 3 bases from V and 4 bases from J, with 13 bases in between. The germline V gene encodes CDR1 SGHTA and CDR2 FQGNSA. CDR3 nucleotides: TGTGCCAGCAGCTTCGGGACAAGAGAAAATCAGCCCCAGCATTTT. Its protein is CASSFGTRENQPQHF.

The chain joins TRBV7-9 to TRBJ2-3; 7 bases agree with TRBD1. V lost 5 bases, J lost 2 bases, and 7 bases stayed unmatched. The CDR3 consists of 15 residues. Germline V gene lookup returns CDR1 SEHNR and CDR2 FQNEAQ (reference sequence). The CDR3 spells CASSPPGGVTDTQYF. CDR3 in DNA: TGTGCCAGCAGCCCCCCAGGGGGTGTCACAGATACGCAGTATTTT.

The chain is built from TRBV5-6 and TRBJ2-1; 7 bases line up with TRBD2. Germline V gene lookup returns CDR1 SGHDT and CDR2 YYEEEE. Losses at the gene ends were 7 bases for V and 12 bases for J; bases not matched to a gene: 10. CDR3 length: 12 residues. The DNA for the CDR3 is TGTGCCAGCTCCCCACCGGGACTAAGGCAGTTCTTC. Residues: CASSPPGLRQFF.

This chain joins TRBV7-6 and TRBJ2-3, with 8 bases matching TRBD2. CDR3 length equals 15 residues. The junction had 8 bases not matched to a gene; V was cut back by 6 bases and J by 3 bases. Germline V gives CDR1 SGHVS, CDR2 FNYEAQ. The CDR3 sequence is CASSQLTGGTDTQYF. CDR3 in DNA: TGTGCCAGCAGTCAGCTTACGGGAGGGACAGATACGCAGTATTTT.

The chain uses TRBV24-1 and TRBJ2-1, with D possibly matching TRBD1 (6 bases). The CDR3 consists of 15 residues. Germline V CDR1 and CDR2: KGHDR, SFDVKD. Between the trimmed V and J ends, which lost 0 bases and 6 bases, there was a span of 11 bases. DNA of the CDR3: TGTGCCACCAGTGATTTGAATGGGGGCTTCAATGAGCAGTTCTTC. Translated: CATSDLNGGFNEQFF.

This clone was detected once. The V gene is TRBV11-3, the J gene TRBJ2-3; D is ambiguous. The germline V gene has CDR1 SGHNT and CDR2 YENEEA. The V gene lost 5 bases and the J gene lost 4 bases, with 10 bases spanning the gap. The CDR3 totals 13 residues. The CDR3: CASSPRVPDTQYF. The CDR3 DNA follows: TGTGCCAGCAGCCCACGGGTTCCAGATACGCAGTATTTT.

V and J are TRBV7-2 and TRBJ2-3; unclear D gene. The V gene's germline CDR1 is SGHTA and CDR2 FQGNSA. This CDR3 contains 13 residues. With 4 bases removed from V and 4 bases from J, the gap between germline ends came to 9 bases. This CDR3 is CASSSGLSDTQYF. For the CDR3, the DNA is TGTGCCAGCAGCTCTGGGCTTTCAGATACGCAGTATTTT.

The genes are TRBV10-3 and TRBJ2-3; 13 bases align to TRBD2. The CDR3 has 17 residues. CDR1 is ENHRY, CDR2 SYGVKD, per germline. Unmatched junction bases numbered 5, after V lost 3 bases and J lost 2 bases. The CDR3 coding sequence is TGTGCCATCAGTGAAAGGACTAGCGGGGGCATCACAGATACGCAGTATTTT. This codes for CAISERTSGGITDTQYF.

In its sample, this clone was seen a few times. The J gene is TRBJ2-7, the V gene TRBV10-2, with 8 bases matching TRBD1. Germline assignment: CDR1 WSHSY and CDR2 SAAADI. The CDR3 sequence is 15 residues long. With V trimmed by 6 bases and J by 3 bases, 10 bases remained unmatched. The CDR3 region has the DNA TGCGCCAGCAGGGACGGACAGGGAGCTTTCTACGAGCAGTACTTC. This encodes CASRDGQGAFYEQYF.

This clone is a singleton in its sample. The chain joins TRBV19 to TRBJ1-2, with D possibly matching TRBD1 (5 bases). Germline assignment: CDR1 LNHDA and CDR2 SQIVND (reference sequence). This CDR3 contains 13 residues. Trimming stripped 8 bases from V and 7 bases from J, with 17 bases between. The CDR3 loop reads CASSPSSRAGYTF. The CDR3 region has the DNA TGTGCCAGTTCCCCTTCCTCCAGGGCTGGCTACACCTTC. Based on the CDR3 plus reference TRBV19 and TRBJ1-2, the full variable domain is DGGITQSPKYLFRKEGQNVTLSCEQNLNHDAMYWYRQDPGQGLRLIYYSQIVNDFQKGDIAEGYSVSREKKESFPLTVTSAQKNPTAFYLCASSPSSRAGYTFGSGTRLTVV.

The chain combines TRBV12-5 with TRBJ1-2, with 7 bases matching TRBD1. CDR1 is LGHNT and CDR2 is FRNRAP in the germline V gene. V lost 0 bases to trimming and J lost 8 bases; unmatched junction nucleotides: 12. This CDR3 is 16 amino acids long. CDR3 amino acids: CASGLVPDRTSEGYTF. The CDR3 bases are TGTGCTAGTGGTTTGGTACCGGACAGGACAAGCGAAGGCTACACCTTC.

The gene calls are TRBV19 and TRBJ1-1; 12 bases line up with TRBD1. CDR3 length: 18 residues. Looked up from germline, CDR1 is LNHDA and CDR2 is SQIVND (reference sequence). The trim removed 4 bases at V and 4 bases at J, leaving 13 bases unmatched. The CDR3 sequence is CASSTPAGTGGLVTEAFF. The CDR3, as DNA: TGTGCCAGTAGTACGCCCGCCGGGACAGGGGGCTTGGTCACTGAAGCTTTCTTT.

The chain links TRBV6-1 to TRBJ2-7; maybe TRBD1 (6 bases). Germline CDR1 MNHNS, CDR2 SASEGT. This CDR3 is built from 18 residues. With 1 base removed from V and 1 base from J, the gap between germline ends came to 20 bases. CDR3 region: CASSEGFWGPPSSYEQYF. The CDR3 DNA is TGTGCCAGCAGTGAAGGGTTTTGGGGGCCTCCATCTTCCTACGAGCAGTACTTC.

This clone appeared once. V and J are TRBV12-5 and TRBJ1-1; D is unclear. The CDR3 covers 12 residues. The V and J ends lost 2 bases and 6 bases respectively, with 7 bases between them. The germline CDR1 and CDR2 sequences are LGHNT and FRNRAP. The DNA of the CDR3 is TGTGCTAGTGGTTTGACGGTTCCTGAAGCTTTCTTT. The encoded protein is CASGLTVPEAFF.

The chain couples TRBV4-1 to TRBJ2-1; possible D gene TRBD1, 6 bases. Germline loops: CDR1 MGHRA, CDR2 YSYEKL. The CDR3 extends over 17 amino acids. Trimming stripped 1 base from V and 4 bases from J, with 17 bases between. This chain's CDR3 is CASSQGFIGTTYNEQFF. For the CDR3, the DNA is TGCGCCAGCAGCCAAGGCTTTATCGGGACAACTTACAATGAGCAGTTCTTC.

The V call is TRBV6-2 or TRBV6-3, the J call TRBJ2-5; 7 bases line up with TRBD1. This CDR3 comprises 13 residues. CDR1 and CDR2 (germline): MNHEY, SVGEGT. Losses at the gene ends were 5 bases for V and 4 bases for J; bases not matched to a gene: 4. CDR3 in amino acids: CASSAGQAETQYF. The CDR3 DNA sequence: TGTGCCAGCAGTGCCGGACAGGCAGAGACCCAGTACTTC.

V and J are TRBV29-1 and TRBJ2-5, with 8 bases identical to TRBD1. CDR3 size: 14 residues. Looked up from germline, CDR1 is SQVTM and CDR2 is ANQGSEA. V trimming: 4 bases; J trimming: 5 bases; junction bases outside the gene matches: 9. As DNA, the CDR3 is TGCAGCGTTGGCGGGTCAGGGGGCTTCGAGACCCAGTACTTC. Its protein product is CSVGGSGGFETQYF. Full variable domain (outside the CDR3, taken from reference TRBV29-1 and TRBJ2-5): SAVISQKPSRDICQRGTSLTIQCQVDSQVTMMFWYRQQPGQSLTLIATANQGSEATYESGFVIDKFPISRPNLTFSTLTVSNMSPEDSSIYLCSVGGSGGFETQYFGPGTRLLVL.

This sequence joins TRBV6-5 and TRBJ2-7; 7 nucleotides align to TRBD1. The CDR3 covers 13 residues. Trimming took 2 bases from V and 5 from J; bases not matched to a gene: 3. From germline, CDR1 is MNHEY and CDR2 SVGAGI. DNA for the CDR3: TGTGCCAGCAGTTACAGACAGGGAAACGAGCAGTACTTC. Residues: CASSYRQGNEQYF.